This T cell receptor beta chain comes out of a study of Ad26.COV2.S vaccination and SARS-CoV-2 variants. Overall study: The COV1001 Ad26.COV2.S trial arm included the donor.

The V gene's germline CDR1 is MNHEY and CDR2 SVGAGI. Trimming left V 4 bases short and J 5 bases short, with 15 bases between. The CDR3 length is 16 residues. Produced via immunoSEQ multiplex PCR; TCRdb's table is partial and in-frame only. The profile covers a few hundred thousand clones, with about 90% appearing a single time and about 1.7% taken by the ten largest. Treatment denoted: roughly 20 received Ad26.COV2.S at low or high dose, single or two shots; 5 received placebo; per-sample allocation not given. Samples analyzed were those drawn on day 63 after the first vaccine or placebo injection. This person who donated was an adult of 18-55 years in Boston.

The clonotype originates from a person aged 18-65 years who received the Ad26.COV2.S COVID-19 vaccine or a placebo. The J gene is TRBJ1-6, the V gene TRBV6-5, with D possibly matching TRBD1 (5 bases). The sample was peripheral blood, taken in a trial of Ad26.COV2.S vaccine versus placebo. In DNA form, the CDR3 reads TGTGCCAGCAGTTCCCAGGGAAGCGATCATAATTCACCCCTCCACTTT. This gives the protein CASSSQGSDHNSPLHF.